This T cell receptor beta chain was sequenced for a study of GPR56 and killer-like receptors on CD4 memory cells (dated by TCRdb to between 2018 and 2020). At the level of the whole study: The study proposed that progressive acquisition of KLRB1, KLRG1, GPR56 and then KLRF1 marks human CD4+ memory T-cell differentiation and cytokine production potential. The healthy blood donors were described in the study as age-matched to the liver disease patients, whose median age was approximately 69 years.

Prior to TCRbeta sequencing, five KLR/GPR56-defined CD4+ populations were enriched by fluorescence-activated cell sorting. To test a linear memory differentiation pathway, TCRbeta repertoires were sequenced from five CD4+ T-cell subsets defined by expression of KLRB1, KLRG1, GPR56 and KLRF1. TCR-sequenced cells came from peripheral blood of healthy control individuals, reported as five donors in the TCRbeta analysis figure. Heparinized peripheral blood was collected, and every sample was processed within one hour of retrieval. To isolate peripheral blood mononuclear cells, blood was diluted 1:2 in PBS and put through Biocoll density gradient centrifugation at room temperature. CD4+ T cells were enriched from freshly isolated PBMCs by magnetic sorting with anti-CD4 MicroBeads before flow sorting. A BD FACSAria II was used to sort CD4+ T cells enriched from PBMCs of healthy donors according to marker expression. For surface staining, the researchers used Miltenyi Biotec antibodies: anti-KLRB1 clone 191B8, anti-KLRF1 clone 4A4.D10 and anti-KLRG1 clone REA261.

Findings and caveats that apply to the study as a whole: The authors took the finding that clones dominating late populations 4 and 5 were also present in early populations 1 and 2 as evidence for linear differentiation. Rather than full repertoires, only the 100 most expanded clones per population were included in the diversity and similarity analyses. TCR repertoire overlap was especially strong between late populations 4 and 5, and population 3 also partly overlapped. Low clonal frequency was observed in the marker-negative population, and a progressive increase in clonal frequency, with a corresponding decrease in TCRbeta diversity, was observed along the proposed pathway.

Including cysteine and phenylalanine, the CDR3 has 16 amino acids. DNA is not on record. CDR1 MNHEY and CDR2 SVGEGT were looked up in the germline V gene. In the absence of a count, this clonotype is rated large (0.1 to 1%) from its frequency. Its antigen remains undetermined. Instrument used: Illumina HiSeq 2500. Sequencing libraries were built by amplifying the recombined TCRbeta locus with a previously published PCR protocol. The paper's processing steps were these. Reads whose average quality score was below 30 were removed, and the reads that remained were processed with IMSEQ. Each clonotype was defined by the combination of Vbeta gene, Jbeta gene and CDR3 amino acid sequence. The Morisita-Horn index, computed on the top 100 expanded clones, was used to quantify repertoire overlap between populations. Renyi diversity profiles, calculated on the top 100 expanded clones, were used to assess clonal diversity. The reads underwent TCRdb reprocessing, giving one record for each CDR3 protein sequence and no DNA. The V and J calls come from TCRdb's annotation, not from the publication. The sample table on file contains 2,000 to 2,500 distinct CDR3 sequences. The top ten clonotypes cover 3.5% to 4.5% of the sample.

Recombination connected TRBV6-2 or TRBV6-3 to TRBJ2-2. The sequenced sample was memory CD4+ T cells from blood. The source is a human donor in good health. The CDR3 in this case is CASSAWSVANTGELFF.